Listed here are 10 T cell receptor beta chains from one sample, sequenced in a study of beta chain features in type 1 diabetes (dated by TCRdb to between 2017 and 2018). The investigation overall reported the following: A moderate but significant shortening of TCRB CDR3 length was observed in type 1 diabetes patients in all four CD4+ subsets.

Their specific antigens are unknown. To prepare the library, the immunoSEQ multiplex PCR assay was applied. The High Capacity cDNA Reverse Transcription Kit was used to reverse transcribe all of the isolated RNA, meaning that expressed TCRB transcripts were what got sequenced. The source is immuneACCESS, and TCRdb retained only in-frame sequences with V and J called. Part of the clones is not carried over; for the studies checked, unresolved V genes explain less than half of this, and the remainder is unexplained. For this sample the table gives 600,000 to 750,000 clones, of which around 12% were detected only once. In total, the top ten clones hold roughly 0.12% of the sample. Specimen: naive CD4+ T cells from blood. Reading the label with the study, this specimen's cell subset or site is: true naive CD4+ T cells. These receptors were collected from a man younger than 40 with type 1 diabetes.

This clone came up a few times. The chain is built from TRBV5-6 and TRBJ1-1, with 8 nucleotides matching TRBD1. This CDR3 spans 17 amino acids. The trim removed 2 bases at V and 1 base at J, leaving 10 bases unmatched. Germline lookup yields CDR1 SGHDT and CDR2 YYEEEE. CDR3 DNA: TGTGCCAGCAGCTTCAGACAGGGGCGAGGACCGAACACTGAAGCTTTCTTT. It codes for CASSFRQGRGPNTEAFF.

The rearrangement joins TRBV6-5 to TRBJ1-2; tentative D call: TRBD1 (6 bases). Trimming left V 7 bases short and J 2 bases short, with 17 bases between. The CDR3 extends over 15 amino acids. Germline V gene sequence: CDR1 MNHEY, CDR2 SVGAGI. CDR3 amino acids: CASTPRQDFNYGYTF. CDR3 nucleotide sequence: TGTGCCAGCACCCCTAGACAGGACTTCAACTATGGCTACACCTTC.

This clone was detected a few times. The genes are TRBV7-2 and TRBJ2-1, with 7 bases identical to TRBD2. Trimming took 5 bases from V and 0 from J; bases not matched to a gene: 7. The CDR3 is 16 residues long. Germline CDR1 reads SGHTA; CDR2 reads FQGNSA. This CDR3 reads CASSQSWGGSYNEQFF. In nucleotides, the CDR3 is TGTGCCAGCAGCCAGAGTTGGGGGGGCTCCTACAATGAGCAGTTCTTC.

A few counts support this clone. This sequence joins TRBV14 and TRBJ1-6; the match to TRBD1 covers 9 bases. CDR1 is SGHDN, CDR2 FVKESK, per germline. The CDR3 loop spans 16 amino acids. With V trimmed by 4 bases and J by 5 bases, 6 bases remained unmatched. The CDR3 DNA sequence: TGTGCCAGCAGCCGGGACAGGGCTTTGAATAATTCACCCCTCCACTTT. This gives the protein CASSRDRALNNSPLHF.

The table lists this clone with a few counts. The chain employs TRBV2 and TRBJ2-5; no clear D. V was shortened by 4 bases and J by 2 bases, with 8 bases between the two germline ends. CDR3 size: 13 residues. Germline loops: CDR1 SNHLY, CDR2 FYNNEI. CDR3 bases: TGTGCCAGCAGTGGTGCAGAACAAGAGACCCAGTACTTC. Encoded protein: CASSGAEQETQYF.

The chain recombines TRBV19 with TRBJ1-2; possible D gene TRBD1, 6 bases. The length of the CDR3 is 13 residues. Trimming cost V 1 base and J 8 bases, with 11 bases left between them. The germline V gene encodes CDR1 LNHDA and CDR2 SQIVND (reference sequence). Written as DNA, the CDR3 is TGTGCCAGTAGTATAGGACAGGATGGCGGCTACACCTTC. This gives the protein CASSIGQDGGYTF. Full variable domain (outside the CDR3, taken from reference TRBV19 and TRBJ1-2): DGGITQSPKYLFRKEGQNVTLSCEQNLNHDAMYWYRQDPGQGLRLIYYSQIVNDFQKGDIAEGYSVSREKKESFPLTVTSAQKNPTAFYLCASSIGQDGGYTFGSGTRLTVV.

This clone was counted a few times. The genes are TRBV6-4 and TRBJ1-4; D not certain. The germline CDR1 and CDR2 sequences are MRHNA and SNTAGT. The CDR3 sequence is 15 residues long. V lost 2 bases and J 5 bases, leaving 12 bases between the germline ends. The CDR3 sequence: CASSDGGTPNEKLFF. CDR3 nucleotide sequence: TGTGCCAGCAGTGACGGCGGAACACCGAATGAAAAACTGTTTTTT.

The V and J genes are TRBV5-1 and TRBJ1-6; 10 bases map to TRBD1. The CDR3 consists of 15 residues. V was pared by 3 bases and J by 10 bases, with 7 bases of the junction left unmatched. Germline V lookup: CDR1 SGHRS, CDR2 YFSETQ. The CDR3 loop is CASSSTGTGESPLHF. The CDR3 DNA reads as TGCGCCAGCAGCTCAACCGGGACAGGGGAGTCACCCCTCCACTTT. Complete variable domain (other parts from reference TRBV5-1 and TRBJ1-6): KAGVTQTPRYLIKTRGQQVTLSCSPISGHRSVSWYQQTPGQGLQFLFEYFSETQRNKGNFPGRFSGRQFSNSRSEMNVSTLELGDSALYLCASSSTGTGESPLHFGNGTRLTVT.

The V gene is TRBV14, the J gene TRBJ2-7; weak D call: TRBD1 (5 bases). Trimming shortened V by 4 bases and J by 2 bases, and 12 bases separated the two germline ends. The CDR3 loop spans 14 amino acids. Germline V CDR1 and CDR2: SGHDN, FVKESK. The CDR3 spells CASSPLTETYEQYF. CDR3 DNA: TGTGCCAGCAGCCCATTGACAGAGACCTACGAGCAGTACTTC.

This clone was seen a few times. The chain carries TRBV25-1 and TRBJ2-5; no firm D call. The J call is uncertain, as TRBJ2-7 better fits the DNA end. CDR3 length: 15 amino acids. The germline V gene encodes CDR1 MGHDK and CDR2 SYGVNS. The CDR3 DNA follows: TGTGCCAGCAGTAGGGCAGAGCCGTTCCCCTACGAGCAGTACTTC. Translating it yields CASSRAEPFPYEQYF.